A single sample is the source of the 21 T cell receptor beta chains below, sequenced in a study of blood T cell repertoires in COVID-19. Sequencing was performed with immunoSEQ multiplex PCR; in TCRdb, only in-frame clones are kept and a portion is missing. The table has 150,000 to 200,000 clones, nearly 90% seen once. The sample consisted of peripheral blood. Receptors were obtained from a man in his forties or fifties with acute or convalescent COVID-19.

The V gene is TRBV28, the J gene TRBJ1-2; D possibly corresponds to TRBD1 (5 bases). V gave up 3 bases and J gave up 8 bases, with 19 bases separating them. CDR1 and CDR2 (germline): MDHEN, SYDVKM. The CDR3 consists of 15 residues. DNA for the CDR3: TGTGCCAGCAGTTTTACGCAGACAGTCGGGGGGGGCTACACCTTC. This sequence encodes CASSFTQTVGGGYTF.

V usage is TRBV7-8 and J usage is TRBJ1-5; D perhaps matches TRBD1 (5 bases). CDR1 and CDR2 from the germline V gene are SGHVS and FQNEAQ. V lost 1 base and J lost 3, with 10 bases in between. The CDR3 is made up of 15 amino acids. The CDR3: CASSLGRQINQPQHF. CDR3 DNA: TGTGCCAGCAGCTTAGGGAGACAGATCAATCAGCCCCAGCATTTT.

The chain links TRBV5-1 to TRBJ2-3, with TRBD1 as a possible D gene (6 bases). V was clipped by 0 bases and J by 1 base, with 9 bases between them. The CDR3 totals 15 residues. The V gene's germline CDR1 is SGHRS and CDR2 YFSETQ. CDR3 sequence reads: CASSLVAGGTDTQYF. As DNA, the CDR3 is TGCGCCAGCAGCTTGGTTGCAGGGGGCACAGATACGCAGTATTTT.

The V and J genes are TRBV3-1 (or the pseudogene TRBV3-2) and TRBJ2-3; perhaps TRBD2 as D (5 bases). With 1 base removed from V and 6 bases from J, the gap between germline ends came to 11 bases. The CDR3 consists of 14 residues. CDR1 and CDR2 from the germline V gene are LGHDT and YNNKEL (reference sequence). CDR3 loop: CASSQVGSDDTQYF. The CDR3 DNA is TGTGCCAGCAGCCAAGTAGGGAGTGACGATACGCAGTATTTT.

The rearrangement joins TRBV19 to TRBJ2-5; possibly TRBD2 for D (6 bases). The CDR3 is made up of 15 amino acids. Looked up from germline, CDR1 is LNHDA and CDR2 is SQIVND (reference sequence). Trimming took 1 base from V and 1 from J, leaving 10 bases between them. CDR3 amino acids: CASSIVAEIQETQYF. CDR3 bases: TGTGCCAGTAGTATAGTAGCGGAAATCCAAGAGACCCAGTACTTC.

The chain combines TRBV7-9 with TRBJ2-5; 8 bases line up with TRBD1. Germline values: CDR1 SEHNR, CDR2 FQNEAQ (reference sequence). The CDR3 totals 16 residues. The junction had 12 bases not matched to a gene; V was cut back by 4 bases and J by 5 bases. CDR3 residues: CASSSTGVWSSETQYF. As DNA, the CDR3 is TGTGCCAGCAGCTCGACAGGGGTGTGGTCCAGCGAGACCCAGTACTTC.

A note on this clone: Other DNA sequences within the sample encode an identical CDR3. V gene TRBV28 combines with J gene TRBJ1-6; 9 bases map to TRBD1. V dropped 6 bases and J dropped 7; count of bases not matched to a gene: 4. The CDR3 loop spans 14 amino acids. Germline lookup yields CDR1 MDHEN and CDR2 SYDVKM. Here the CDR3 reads CASSLGQGNSPLHF. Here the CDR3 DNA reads TGTGCCAGCAGCCTGGGACAGGGAAATTCACCCCTCCACTTT.

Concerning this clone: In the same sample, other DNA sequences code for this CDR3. In nucleotides, the CDR3 is TGTGCCAGCAGCCTGGACAGATACACTGAAGCTTTCTTT. This gives the protein CASSLDRYTEAFF. The gene calls are TRBV28 and TRBJ1-1, with D possibly being TRBD1 (6 bases). V lost 6 bases, J lost 3 bases, and 11 bases lay in between. Looked up from germline, CDR1 is MDHEN and CDR2 is SYDVKM. This CDR3 region has 13 residues.

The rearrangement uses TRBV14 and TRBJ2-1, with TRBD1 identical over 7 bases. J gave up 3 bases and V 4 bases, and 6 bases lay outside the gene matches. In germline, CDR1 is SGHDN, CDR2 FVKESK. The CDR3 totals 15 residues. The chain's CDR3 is CASSPRDSVYNEQFF. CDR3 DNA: TGTGCCAGCAGCCCCAGGGACAGTGTCTACAATGAGCAGTTCTTC.

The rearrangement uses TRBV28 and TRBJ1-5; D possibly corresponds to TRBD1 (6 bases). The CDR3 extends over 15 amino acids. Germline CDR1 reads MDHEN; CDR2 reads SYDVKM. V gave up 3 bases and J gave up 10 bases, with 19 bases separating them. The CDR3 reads CASSFFRNRDRPQHF. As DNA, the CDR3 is TGTGCCAGCAGTTTTTTCCGCAACAGGGACCGACCCCAGCATTTT.

The CDR3 region has the DNA TGTGCCAGCAGCTTGTTACAGGGGCTACCTTTCTTT. Encoded protein: CASSLLQGLPFF. The V and J genes are TRBV5-5 and TRBJ1-1; 7 bases match TRBD1. The CDR3 spans 12 residues. V gave up 1 base and J gave up 12 bases; unmatched junction bases: 6. Germline-derived CDR1 and CDR2 are SGHKS and YYEKEE (reference sequence).

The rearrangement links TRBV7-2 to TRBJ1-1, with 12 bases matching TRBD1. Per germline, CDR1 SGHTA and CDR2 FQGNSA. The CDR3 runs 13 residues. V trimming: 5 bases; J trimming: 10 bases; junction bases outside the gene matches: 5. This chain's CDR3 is CASSRDRGRGAFF. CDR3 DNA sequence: TGTGCCAGCAGCAGGGACAGGGGGCGCGGAGCTTTCTTT.

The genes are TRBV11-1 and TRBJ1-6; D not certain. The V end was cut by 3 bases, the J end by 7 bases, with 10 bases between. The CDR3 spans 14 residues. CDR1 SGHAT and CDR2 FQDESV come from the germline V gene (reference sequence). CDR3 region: CASSFTYSNSPLHF. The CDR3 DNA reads TGTGCCAGCAGCTTTACGTACTCAAATTCACCCCTCCACTTT.

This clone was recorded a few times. In DNA form, the CDR3 reads TGTGCCAGCAGCTTTCCGGCGACAGGGTACACCGGGGAGCTGTTTTTT. It specifies CASSFPATGYTGELFF. The chain is built from TRBV5-8 and TRBJ2-2, with TRBD1 matching 7 bases. The J segment lost 3 bases and the V segment lost 2 bases, leaving 7 bases of the junction unmatched. Germline CDR1 and CDR2: SGHTS and YDEGEE. The CDR3 has 16 residues.

The CDR3 here is CASSGDRAGNTIYF. For the CDR3, the DNA is TGTGCCAGTAGTGGGGACAGGGCTGGAAACACCATATATTTT. The chain employs TRBV19 and TRBJ1-3; 9 bases are shared with TRBD1. V lost 5 bases and J lost 2; bases outside the gene matches: 1. The CDR3 consists of 14 residues. The V gene's germline CDR1 is LNHDA and CDR2 SQIVND (reference sequence). Drawing the rest from reference TRBV19 and TRBJ1-3, the complete variable domain is DGGITQSPKYLFRKEGQNVTLSCEQNLNHDAMYWYRQDPGQGLRLIYYSQIVNDFQKGDIAEGYSVSREKKESFPLTVTSAQKNPTAFYLCASSGDRAGNTIYFGEGSWLTVV.

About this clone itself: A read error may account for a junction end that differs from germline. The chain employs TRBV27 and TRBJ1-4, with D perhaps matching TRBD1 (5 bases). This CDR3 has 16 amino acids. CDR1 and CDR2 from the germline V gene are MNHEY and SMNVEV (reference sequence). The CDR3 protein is CASSLQPGRTIEKLFF. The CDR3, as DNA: TGTGCCAGCAGTCTCCAACCGGGACGGACTATTGAAAAACTGTTTTTT.

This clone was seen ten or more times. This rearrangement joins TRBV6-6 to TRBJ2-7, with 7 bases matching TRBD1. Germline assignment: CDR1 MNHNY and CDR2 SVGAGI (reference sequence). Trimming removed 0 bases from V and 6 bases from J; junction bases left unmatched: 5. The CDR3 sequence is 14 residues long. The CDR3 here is CASSYSAAGGEQYV. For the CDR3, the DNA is TGTGCCAGCAGTTACTCGGCTGCAGGGGGCGAGCAGTACGTC.

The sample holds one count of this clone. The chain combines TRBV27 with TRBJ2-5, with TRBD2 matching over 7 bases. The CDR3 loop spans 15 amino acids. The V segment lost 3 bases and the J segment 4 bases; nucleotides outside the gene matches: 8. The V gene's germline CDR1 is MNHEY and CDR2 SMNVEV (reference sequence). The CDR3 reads CASSLGLGRAETQYF. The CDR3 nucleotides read TGTGCCAGCAGTTTGGGGCTTGGGAGGGCAGAGACCCAGTACTTC.

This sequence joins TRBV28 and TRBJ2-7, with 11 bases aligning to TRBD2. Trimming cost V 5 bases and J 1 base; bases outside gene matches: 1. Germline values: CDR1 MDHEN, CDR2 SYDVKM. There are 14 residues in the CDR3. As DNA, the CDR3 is TGTGCCAGCAGTCCTAGCGGGAGGTCCTACGAGCAGTACGTC. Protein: CASSPSGRSYEQYV.

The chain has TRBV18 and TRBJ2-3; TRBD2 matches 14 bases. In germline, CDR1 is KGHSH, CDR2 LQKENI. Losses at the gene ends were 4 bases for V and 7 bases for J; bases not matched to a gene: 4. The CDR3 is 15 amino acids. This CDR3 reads CASSLGLAGGHTQYF. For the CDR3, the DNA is TGTGCCAGCTCACTCGGACTAGCGGGGGGACATACGCAGTATTTT.

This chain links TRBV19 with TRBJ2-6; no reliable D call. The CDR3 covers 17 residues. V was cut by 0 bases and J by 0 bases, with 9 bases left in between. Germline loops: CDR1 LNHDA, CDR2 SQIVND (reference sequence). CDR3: CASSIDLGVSGANVLTF. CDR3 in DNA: TGTGCCAGTAGTATAGATCTAGGAGTCTCTGGGGCCAACGTCCTGACTTTC.